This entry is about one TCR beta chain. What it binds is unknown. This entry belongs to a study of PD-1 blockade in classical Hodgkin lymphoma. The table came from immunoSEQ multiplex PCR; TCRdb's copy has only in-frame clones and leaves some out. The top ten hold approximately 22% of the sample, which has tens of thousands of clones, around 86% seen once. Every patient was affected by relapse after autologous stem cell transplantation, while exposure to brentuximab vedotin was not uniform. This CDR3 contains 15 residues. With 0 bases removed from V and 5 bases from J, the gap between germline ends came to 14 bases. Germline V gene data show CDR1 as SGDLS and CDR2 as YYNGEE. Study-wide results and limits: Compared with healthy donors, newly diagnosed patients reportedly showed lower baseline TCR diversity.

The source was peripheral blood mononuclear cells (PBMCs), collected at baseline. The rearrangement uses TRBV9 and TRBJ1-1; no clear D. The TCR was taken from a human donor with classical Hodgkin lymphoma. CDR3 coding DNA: TGTGCCAGCAGCGTAGGTGAAGGGTTGGGAACTGAAGCTTTCTTT. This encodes CASSVGEGLGTEAFF.